This TCR beta chain was recovered during a study of cytomegalovirus exposure and HLA in healthy donors. Amplification used 60 Vbeta primers and 13 Jbeta primers. TCRdb keeps only in-frame clones here, not all; method: immunoSEQ multiplex PCR. Among over 65,000 clones listed, more than 75% were seen once. This CDR3 contains 12 residues. With 0 bases removed from V and 12 bases from J, the gap between germline ends came to 11 bases. Germline values: CDR1 MNHEY, CDR2 SMNVEV (reference sequence). The sequenced sample was PBMCs. This receptor was taken from a middle-aged woman in good health and CMV-seropositive. The chain has TRBV27 and TRBJ1-1, with D tentatively TRBD1 (5 bases). The CDR3 DNA follows: TGTGCCAGCAGTTTATCTCCCAGGGAAACTTTCTTT. Encoded protein: CASSLSPRETFF.